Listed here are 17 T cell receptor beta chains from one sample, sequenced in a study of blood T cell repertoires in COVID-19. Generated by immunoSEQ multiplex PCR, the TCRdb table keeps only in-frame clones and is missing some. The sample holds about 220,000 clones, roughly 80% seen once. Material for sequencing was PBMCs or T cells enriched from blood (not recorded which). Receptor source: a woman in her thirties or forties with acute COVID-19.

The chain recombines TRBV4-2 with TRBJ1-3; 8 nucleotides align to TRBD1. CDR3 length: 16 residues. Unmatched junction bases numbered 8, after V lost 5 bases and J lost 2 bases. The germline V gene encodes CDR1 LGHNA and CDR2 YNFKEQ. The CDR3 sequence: CASSDRQGSPGNTIYF. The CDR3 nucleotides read TGTGCCAGCAGCGATCGACAGGGGTCTCCTGGAAACACCATATATTTT.

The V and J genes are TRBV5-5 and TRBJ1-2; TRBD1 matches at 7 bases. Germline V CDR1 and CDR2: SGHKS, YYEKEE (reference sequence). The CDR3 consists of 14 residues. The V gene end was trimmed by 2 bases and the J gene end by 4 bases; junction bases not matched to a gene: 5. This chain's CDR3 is CASSFQQGTYGYTF. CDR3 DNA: TGTGCCAGCAGCTTCCAACAGGGGACCTATGGCTACACCTTC.

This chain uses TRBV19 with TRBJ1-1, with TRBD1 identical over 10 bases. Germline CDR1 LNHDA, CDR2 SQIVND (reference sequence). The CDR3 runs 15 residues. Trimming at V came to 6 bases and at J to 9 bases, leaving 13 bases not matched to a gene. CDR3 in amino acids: CASSETGQGQYQAFF. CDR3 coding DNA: TGTGCCAGTAGCGAAACGGGACAGGGGCAATACCAAGCTTTCTTT.

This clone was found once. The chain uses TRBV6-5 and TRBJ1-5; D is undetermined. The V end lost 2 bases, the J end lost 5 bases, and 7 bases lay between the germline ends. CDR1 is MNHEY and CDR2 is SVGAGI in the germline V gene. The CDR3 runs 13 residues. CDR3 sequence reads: CASSYRRDQPQHF. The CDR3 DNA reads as TGTGCCAGCAGTTACCGGAGGGATCAGCCCCAGCATTTT.

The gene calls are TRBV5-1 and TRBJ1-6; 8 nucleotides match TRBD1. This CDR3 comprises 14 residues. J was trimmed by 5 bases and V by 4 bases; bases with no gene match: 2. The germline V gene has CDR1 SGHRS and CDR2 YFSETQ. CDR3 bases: TGCGCCAGCAGCAAGGACAGGGATAATTCACCCCTCCACTTT. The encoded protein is CASSKDRDNSPLHF.

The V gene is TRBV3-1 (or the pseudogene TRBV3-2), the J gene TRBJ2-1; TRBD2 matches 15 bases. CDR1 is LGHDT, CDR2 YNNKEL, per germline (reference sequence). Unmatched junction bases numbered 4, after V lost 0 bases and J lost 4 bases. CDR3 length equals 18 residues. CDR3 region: CASSQEWTSGRGYNEQFF. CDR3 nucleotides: TGTGCCAGCAGCCAAGAATGGACTAGCGGGAGGGGATACAATGAGCAGTTCTTC.

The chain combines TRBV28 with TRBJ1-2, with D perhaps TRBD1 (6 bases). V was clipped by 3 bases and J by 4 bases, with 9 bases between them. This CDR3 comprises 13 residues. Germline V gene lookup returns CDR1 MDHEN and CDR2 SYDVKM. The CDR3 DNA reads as TGTGCCAGCAGTTTTGGGGGGGCCTATGGCTACACCTTC. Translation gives CASSFGGAYGYTF.

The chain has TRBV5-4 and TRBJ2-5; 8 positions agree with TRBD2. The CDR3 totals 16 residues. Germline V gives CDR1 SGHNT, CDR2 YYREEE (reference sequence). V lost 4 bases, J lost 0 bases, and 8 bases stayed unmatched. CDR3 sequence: CASSKNSGMYQETQYF. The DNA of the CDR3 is TGTGCCAGCAGCAAAAATAGCGGGATGTACCAAGAGACCCAGTACTTC.

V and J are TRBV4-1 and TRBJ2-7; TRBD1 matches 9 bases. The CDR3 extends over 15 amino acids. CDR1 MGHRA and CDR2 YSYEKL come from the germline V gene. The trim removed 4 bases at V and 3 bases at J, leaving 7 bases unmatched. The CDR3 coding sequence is TGCGCCAGCAGCCCAACCGGGACAGGGATCTACGAGCAGTACTTC. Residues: CASSPTGTGIYEQYF.

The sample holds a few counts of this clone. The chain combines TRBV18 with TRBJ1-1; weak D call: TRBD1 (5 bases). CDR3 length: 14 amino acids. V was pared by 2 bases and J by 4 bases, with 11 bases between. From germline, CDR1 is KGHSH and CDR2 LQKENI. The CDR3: CASSPAGVSTEAFF. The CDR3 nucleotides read TGTGCCAGCTCACCAGCGGGGGTGAGCACTGAAGCTTTCTTT.

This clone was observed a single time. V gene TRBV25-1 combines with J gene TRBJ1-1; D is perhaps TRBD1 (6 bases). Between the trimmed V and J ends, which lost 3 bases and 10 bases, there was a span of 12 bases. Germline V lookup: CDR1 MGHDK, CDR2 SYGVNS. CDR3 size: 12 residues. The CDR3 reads CASSEGGAGAFF. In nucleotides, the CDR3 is TGTGCCAGCAGTGAGGGGGGGGCAGGAGCTTTCTTT.

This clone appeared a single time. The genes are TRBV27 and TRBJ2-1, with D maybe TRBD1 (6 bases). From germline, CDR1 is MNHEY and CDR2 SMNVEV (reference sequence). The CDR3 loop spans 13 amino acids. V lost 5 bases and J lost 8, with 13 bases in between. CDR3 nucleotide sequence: TGTGCCAGCAGTCCCCAGGACAGTGATGAGCAGTTCTTC. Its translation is CASSPQDSDEQFF.

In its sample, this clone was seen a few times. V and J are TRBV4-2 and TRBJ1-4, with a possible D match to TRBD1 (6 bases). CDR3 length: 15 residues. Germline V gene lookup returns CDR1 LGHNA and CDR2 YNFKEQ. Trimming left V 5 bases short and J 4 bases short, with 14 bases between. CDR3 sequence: CASSDRRQFNEKLFF. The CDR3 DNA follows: TGTGCCAGCAGCGACAGGAGGCAGTTTAATGAAAAACTGTTTTTT.

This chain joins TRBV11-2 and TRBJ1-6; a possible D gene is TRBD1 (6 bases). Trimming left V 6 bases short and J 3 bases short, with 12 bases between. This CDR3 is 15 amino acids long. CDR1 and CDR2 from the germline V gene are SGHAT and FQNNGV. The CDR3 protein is CASRTGQHYNSPLHF. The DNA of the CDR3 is TGTGCCAGCAGGACAGGACAGCACTATAATTCACCCCTCCACTTT.

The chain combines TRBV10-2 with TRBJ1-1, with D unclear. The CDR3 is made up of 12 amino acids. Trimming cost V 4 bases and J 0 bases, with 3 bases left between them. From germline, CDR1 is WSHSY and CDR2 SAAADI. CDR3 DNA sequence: TGCGCCAGCAGTGCGGTGAACACTGAAGCTTTCTTT. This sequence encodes CASSAVNTEAFF.

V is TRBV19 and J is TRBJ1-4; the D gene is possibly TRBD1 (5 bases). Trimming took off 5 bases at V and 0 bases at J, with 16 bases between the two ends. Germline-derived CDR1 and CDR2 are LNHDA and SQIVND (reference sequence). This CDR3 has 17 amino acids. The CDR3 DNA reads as TGTGCCAGTAGTCCCTCGACAGCATTTGCAACTAATGAAAAACTGTTTTTT. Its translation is CASSPSTAFATNEKLFF.

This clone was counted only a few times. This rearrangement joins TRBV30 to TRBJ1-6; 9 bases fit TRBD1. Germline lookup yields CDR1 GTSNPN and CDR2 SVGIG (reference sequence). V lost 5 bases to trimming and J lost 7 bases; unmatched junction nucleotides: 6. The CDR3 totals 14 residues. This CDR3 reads CAWGQGQENSPLHF. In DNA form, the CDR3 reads TGTGCCTGGGGACAGGGGCAGGAAAATTCACCCCTCCACTTT.